Below are 18 T cell receptor beta chains sequenced from a single sample in a study of metastatic and nonmetastatic thyroid tumors. No patient received treatment before thyroid surgery. MiXCR reprocessed the PCR reads for TCRdb. The sample carries approximately 37,000 clones, about a fifth recorded once. What was sequenced was tumor tissue. The receptors come from a male donor with papillary thyroid cancer or a benign thyroid nodule (not recorded which). Some clones in this sample may be carry-over from other donors' samples.

The chain employs TRBV5-1 and TRBJ2-7; D might be TRBD1 (6 bases). CDR3 size: 14 residues. CDR1 is SGHRS, CDR2 YFSETQ, per germline. V lost 4 bases to trimming and J lost 4 bases, with 15 bases between them. In nucleotides, the CDR3 is TGCGCCAGCAGCCCGGCCGGGACAAATTACGAGCAGTACTTC. This encodes CASSPAGTNYEQYF.

This clone showed up many times. The chain employs TRBV10-2 and TRBJ2-1, with 10 bases aligning to TRBD2. This CDR3 is 15 amino acids long. The V gene end was trimmed by 8 bases and the J gene end by 8 bases; junction bases not matched to a gene: 12. Germline CDR1 and CDR2: WSHSY and SAAADI. CDR3 DNA: TGCGCCAGCCGGAAATCTAGCGGGAGTAACTATGAGCAGTTCTTC. It specifies CASRKSSGSNYEQFF.

This clone was counted at least ten times. The chain couples TRBV27 to TRBJ1-2; possibly TRBD1 for D (6 bases). The germline gives CDR1 MNHEY, CDR2 SMNVEV (reference sequence). V was trimmed by 4 bases and J by 8 bases, leaving 14 bases between them. CDR3 length: 13 amino acids. CDR3 in amino acids: CASSWDSQGGYTF. Written as DNA, the CDR3 is TGTGCCAGCAGTTGGGACTCACAGGGCGGCTACACCTTC.

In its sample, this clone was seen many times. The rearrangement uses TRBV7-6 and TRBJ2-7; the match to TRBD1 covers 10 bases. CDR3 length equals 15 residues. Trimming removed 3 bases from V and 3 bases from J; junction bases left unmatched: 5. The V gene's germline CDR1 is SGHVS and CDR2 FNYEAQ. The DNA of the CDR3 is TGTGCCAGCAGCTTCGGGACAGGGGTAAGCTACGAGCAGTACTTC. Residues: CASSFGTGVSYEQYF.

This clone was counted at least ten times. V is TRBV6-5 and J is TRBJ1-6; D call uncertain. Germline V gives CDR1 MNHEY, CDR2 SVGAGI. The V end lost 0 bases, the J end lost 7 bases, and 13 bases lay between the germline ends. This CDR3 has 16 residues. CDR3 nucleotide sequence: TGTGCCAGCAGTTACTCCAGGTTATCTCAGAATTCACCCCTCCACTTT. It specifies CASSYSRLSQNSPLHF.

This clone was observed many times. The genes are TRBV4-1 and TRBJ2-1; 13 bases align to TRBD2. Germline assignment: CDR1 MGHRA and CDR2 YSYEKL. This CDR3 spans 17 amino acids. The J segment lost 7 bases and the V segment lost 0 bases, leaving 6 bases of the junction unmatched. DNA for the CDR3: TGCGCCAGCAGCCAAGATGGACTAGCGGGAGTGCGGAATGAGCAGTTCTTC. This gives the protein CASSQDGLAGVRNEQFF.

This clone was seen repeatedly, ten times or more. A read error may explain this, as a much larger clone is one base away. This likely comes from a read error, as the CDR3 has no conserved phenylalanine or tryptophan at its end. V gene TRBV20-1 combines with J gene TRBJ1-5; D not certain. Germline V gives CDR1 DFQATT, CDR2 SNEGSKA (reference sequence). V shed 5 bases and J shed 2 bases, with 13 bases lying between them. The CDR3 consists of 14 residues. This CDR3 is CSAPGVTGNQPQHL. The DNA of the CDR3 is TGCAGTGCTCCCGGGGTTACCGGCAATCAGCCCCAGCATCTT.

This clone has just a few counts. A much larger clone differs from this one at a single base, so this may be a read error. The V gene is TRBV5-1, the J gene TRBJ2-3, with 7 bases fitting TRBD1. This CDR3 contains 16 residues. Germline V CDR1 and CDR2: SGHRS, YFSETQ. V shed 4 bases and J 4 bases; nucleotides not matched to a gene: 12. CDR3 region: CASSGLTGSGPDTQYF. CDR3 in DNA: TGCGCCAGCAGCGGGTTGACAGGGTCCGGACCAGATACGCAGTATTTT.

This clone counts as medium-sized. The chain uses TRBV7-2 and TRBJ1-2; D not certain. The CDR3 is 12 residues long. V was cut by 1 base and J by 5 bases, with 5 bases left in between. Per the germline V gene, CDR1 is SGHTA and CDR2 is FQGNSA. The CDR3 DNA reads TGTGCCAGCAGCTTAGGCAGTTATGGCTACACCTTC. Its translation: CASSLGSYGYTF.

There are many counts of this clone. The V gene is TRBV6-5, the J gene TRBJ2-4; 9 nucleotides agree with TRBD2. The CDR3 has 15 residues. The V gene's germline CDR1 is MNHEY and CDR2 SVGAGI. The ends lost 2 bases at V and 6 bases at J; junction bases unmatched: 5. CDR3 nucleotide sequence: TGTGCCAGCAGTTACGTAGCGGGAGCGGCAAACATTCAGTACTTC. This encodes CASSYVAGAANIQYF.

V is TRBV20-1 and J is TRBJ2-7; no firm D call. Germline CDR1 is DFQATT and CDR2 is SNEGSKA (reference sequence). The V end was cut by 5 bases, the J end by 0 bases, with 17 bases between. CDR3 size: 15 residues. CDR3 region: CSALAPGVSSYEQYF. The CDR3 nucleotides read TGCAGTGCTCTCGCCCCCGGTGTCAGCTCCTACGAGCAGTACTTC.

This chain joins TRBV2 and TRBJ1-1, with 10 bases lining up with TRBD1. J lost 4 bases, V lost 4 bases, and 0 bases had no gene match. The CDR3 loop spans 13 amino acids. Germline V lookup: CDR1 SNHLY, CDR2 FYNNEI. CDR3 in DNA: TGTGCCAGCAGTGGGACAGGGGGCACTGAAGCTTTCTTT. Its translation is CASSGTGGTEAFF.

This clone was detected only a few times. J is TRBJ2-7 and V is TRBV7-9; D not resolved. Germline-derived CDR1 and CDR2 are SEHNR and FQNEAQ (reference sequence). The CDR3 loop spans 12 amino acids. V was clipped by 1 base and J by 2 bases, with 3 bases between them. CDR3 protein: CASSLVTYEQYF. For the CDR3, the DNA is TGTGCCAGCAGCTTAGTGACCTACGAGCAGTACTTC.

Comments on this clone: The junction departs from the called germline gene at one end, perhaps through a read error. The CDR3 sequence: CASSEEDRTDYGYTF. In nucleotides, the CDR3 is TGCGCCAGCAGCGAAGAGGACAGGACCGACTATGGCTACACCTTC. The chain uses TRBV4-1 and TRBJ1-2, with 7 nucleotides matching TRBD1. Germline CDR1 MGHRA, CDR2 YSYEKL. The CDR3 has 15 residues.

This chain uses TRBV19 with TRBJ1-2; a possible D gene is TRBD1 (6 bases). Deletions cut 3 bases from V and 5 bases from J, with 13 bases between. This CDR3 spans 14 amino acids. Germline V gives CDR1 LNHDA, CDR2 SQIVND (reference sequence). CDR3 protein: CASSMDSGSYGYTF. CDR3 in DNA: TGTGCCAGTAGTATGGACAGTGGATCGTATGGCTACACCTTC. Filled out from reference TRBV19 and TRBJ1-2, the complete variable domain reads DGGITQSPKYLFRKEGQNVTLSCEQNLNHDAMYWYRQDPGQGLRLIYYSQIVNDFQKGDIAEGYSVSREKKESFPLTVTSAQKNPTAFYLCASSMDSGSYGYTFGSGTRLTVV.

This clone was seen at least ten times. The chain joins TRBV5-4 to TRBJ2-5; 7 positions match TRBD2. After removal of 0 bases from V and 5 bases from J, the junction contained 1 base not matched to a gene. In germline, CDR1 is SGHNT, CDR2 YYREEE (reference sequence). This CDR3 has 13 amino acids. The chain's CDR3 is CASSLAGGETQYF. For the CDR3, the DNA is TGTGCCAGCAGCTTGGCCGGGGGGGAGACCCAGTACTTC.

The chain recombines TRBV6-4 with TRBJ2-1; D unresolved. Germline lookup yields CDR1 MRHNA and CDR2 SNTAGT. The CDR3 runs 16 residues. V lost 2 bases and J 0 bases, leaving 11 bases between the germline ends. Here the CDR3 DNA reads TGTGCCAGCAGTGACGCTAGGAGACCCTCCTACAATGAGCAGTTCTTC. It encodes CASSDARRPSYNEQFF.

This clone occurred a few times. The rearrangement joins TRBV6-2 or TRBV6-3 to TRBJ2-7; 9 bases are shared with TRBD2. CDR3 length equals 15 residues. CDR1 and CDR2 from the germline V gene are MNHEY and SVGEGT. V gave up 2 bases and J gave up 2 bases; unmatched junction bases: 4. The CDR3 sequence is CASSYNPSGTYEQYF. The CDR3 nucleotides are TGTGCCAGCAGTTACAACCCTAGCGGGACCTACGAGCAGTACTTC.